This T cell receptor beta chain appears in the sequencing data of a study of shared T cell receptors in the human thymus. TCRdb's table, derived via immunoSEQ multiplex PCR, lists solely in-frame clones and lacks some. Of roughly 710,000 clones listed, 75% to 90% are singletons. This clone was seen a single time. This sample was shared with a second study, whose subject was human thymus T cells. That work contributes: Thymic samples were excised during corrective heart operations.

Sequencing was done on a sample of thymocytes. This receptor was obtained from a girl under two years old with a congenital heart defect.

The CDR3 DNA reads TGCAGCGCGACCCGGGACAGGGACCTATCCTATGGCTACACCTTC. Its protein product is CSATRDRDLSYGYTF. The chain links TRBV29-1 to TRBJ1-2; 9 bases map to TRBD1. The CDR3 consists of 15 residues. Germline assignment: CDR1 SQVTM and CDR2 ANQGSEA. Unmatched junction bases numbered 13, after V lost 7 bases and J lost 4 bases.